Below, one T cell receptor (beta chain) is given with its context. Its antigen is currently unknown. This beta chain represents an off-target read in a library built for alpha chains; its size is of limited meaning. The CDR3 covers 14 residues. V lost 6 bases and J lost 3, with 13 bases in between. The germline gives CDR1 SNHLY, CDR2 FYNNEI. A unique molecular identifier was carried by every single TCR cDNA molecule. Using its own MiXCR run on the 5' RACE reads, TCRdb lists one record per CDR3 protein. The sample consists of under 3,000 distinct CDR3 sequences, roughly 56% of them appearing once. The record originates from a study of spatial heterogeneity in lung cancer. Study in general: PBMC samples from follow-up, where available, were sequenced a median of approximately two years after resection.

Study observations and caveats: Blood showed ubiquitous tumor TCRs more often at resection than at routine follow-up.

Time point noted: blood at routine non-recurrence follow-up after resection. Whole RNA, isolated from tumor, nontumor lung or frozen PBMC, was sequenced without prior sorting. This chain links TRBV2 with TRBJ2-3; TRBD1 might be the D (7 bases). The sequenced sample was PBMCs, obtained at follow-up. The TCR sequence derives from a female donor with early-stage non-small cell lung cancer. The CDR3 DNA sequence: TGTGCCAGCAGAGGGGGGACAGCAACAGATACGCAGTATTTT. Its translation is CASRGGTATDTQYF.